The text below deals with one TCR beta chain. The data originate from a study of blood T cell repertoires in COVID-19. Produced via immunoSEQ multiplex PCR; TCRdb's table is partial and in-frame only. The table has just over 200,000 clones, around three quarters seen once. Germline loops: CDR1 MNHEY, CDR2 SMNVEV (reference sequence). This CDR3 is 14 amino acids long. The V and J ends lost 3 bases and 5 bases, in that order; junction bases with no gene match: 3. The genes are TRBV27 and TRBJ1-5; 8 bases line up with TRBD1. The sample consisted of peripheral blood. This clonotype was obtained from a woman aged 70 to 79 with acute or convalescent COVID-19. The CDR3 sequence: CASSLGQEYQPQHF. CDR3 coding DNA: TGTGCCAGCAGTTTGGGACAGGAGTATCAGCCCCAGCATTTT.